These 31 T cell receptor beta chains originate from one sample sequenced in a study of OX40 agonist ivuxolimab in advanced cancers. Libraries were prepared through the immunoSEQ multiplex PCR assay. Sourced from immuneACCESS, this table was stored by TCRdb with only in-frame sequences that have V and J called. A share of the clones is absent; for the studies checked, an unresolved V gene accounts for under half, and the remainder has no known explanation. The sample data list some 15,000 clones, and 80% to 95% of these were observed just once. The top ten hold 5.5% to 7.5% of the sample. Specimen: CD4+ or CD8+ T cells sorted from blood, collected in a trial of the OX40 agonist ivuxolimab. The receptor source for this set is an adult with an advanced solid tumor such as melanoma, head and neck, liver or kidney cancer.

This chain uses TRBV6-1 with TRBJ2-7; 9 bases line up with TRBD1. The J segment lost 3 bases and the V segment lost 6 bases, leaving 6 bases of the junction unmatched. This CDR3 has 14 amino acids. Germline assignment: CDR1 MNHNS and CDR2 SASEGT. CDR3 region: CASSHRDRDYEQYF. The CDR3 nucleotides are TGTGCCAGCAGCCACCGGGACAGGGACTACGAGCAGTACTTC.

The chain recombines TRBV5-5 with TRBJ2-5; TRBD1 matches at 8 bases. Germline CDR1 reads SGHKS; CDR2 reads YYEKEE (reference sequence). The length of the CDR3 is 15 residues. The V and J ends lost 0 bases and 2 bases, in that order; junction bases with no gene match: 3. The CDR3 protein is CASSLGGTGQETQYF. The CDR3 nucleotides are TGTGCCAGCAGCTTGGGGGGGACAGGACAAGAGACCCAGTACTTC.

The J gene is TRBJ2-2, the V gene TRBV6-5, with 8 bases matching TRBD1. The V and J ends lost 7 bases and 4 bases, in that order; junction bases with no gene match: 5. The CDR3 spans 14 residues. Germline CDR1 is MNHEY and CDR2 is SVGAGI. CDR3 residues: CASTGGRSTGELFF. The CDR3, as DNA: TGTGCCAGCACAGGGGGCAGGAGCACCGGGGAGCTGTTTTTT.

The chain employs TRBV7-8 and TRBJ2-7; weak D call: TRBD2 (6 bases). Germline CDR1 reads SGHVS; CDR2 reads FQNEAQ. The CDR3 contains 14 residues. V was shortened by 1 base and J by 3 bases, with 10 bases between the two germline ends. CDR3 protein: CASSLELAFYEQYF. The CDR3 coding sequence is TGTGCCAGCAGCTTAGAACTAGCCTTCTACGAGCAGTACTTC.

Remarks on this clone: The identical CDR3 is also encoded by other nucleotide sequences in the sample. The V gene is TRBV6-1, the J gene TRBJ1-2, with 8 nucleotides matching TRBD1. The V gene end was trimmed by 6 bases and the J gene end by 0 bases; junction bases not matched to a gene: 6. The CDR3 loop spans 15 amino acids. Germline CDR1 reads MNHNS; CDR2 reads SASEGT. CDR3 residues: CASRTGQGPNYGYTF. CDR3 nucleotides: TGTGCCAGCAGAACCGGACAGGGACCTAACTATGGCTACACCTTC.

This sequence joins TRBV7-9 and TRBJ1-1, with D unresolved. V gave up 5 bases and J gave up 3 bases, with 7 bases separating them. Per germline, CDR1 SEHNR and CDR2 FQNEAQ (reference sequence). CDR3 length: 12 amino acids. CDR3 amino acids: CASSPDYTEAFF. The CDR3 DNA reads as TGTGCCAGCAGCCCTGATTACACTGAAGCTTTCTTT.

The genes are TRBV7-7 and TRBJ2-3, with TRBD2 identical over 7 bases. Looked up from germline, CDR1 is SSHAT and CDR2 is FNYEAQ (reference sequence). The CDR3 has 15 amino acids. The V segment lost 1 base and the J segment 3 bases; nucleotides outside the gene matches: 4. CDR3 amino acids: CASSLGGSVTDTQYF. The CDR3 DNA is TGTGCCAGCAGCTTAGGCGGGAGCGTGACAGATACGCAGTATTTT.

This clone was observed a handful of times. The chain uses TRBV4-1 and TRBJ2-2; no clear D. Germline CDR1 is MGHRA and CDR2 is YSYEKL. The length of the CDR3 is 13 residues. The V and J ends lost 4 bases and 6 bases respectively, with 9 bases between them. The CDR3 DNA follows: TGCGCCAGCAGCCCAGACAAACCCGGGGAGCTGTTTTTT. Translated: CASSPDKPGELFF.

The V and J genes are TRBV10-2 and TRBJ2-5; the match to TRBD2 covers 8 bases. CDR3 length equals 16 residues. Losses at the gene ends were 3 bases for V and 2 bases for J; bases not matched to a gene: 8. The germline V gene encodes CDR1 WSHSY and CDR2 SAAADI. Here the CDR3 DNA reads TGCGCCAGCAGTGATCGGGCTAGCGGGTTACAAGAGACCCAGTACTTC. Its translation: CASSDRASGLQETQYF.

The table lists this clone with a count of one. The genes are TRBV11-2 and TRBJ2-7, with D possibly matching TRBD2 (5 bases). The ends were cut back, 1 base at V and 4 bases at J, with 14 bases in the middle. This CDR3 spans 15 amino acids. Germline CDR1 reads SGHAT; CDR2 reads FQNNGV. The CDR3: CASSLGPGNSYEQYF. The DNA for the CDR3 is TGTGCCAGCAGCTTAGGGCCGGGAAACTCGTACGAGCAGTACTTC. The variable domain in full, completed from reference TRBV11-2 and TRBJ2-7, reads EAGVAQSPRYKIIEKRQSVAFWCNPISGHATLYWYQQILGQGPKLLIQFQNNGVVDDSQLPKDRFSAERLKGVDSTLKIQPAKLEDSAVYLCASSLGPGNSYEQYFGPGTRLTVT.

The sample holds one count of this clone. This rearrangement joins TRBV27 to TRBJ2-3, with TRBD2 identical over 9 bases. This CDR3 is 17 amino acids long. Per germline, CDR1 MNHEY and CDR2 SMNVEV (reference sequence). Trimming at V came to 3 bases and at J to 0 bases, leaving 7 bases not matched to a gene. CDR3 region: CASSFETSGQSTDTQYF. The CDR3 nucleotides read TGTGCCAGCAGTTTTGAAACTAGCGGGCAGAGCACAGATACGCAGTATTTT.

As DNA, the CDR3 is TGTGCCAGCAGCCCATGGGCGATAAGAGAGACCCAGTACTTC. Translation: CASSPWAIRETQYF. This chain connects TRBV5-4 to TRBJ2-5; unclear D gene. V gave up 4 bases and J gave up 4 bases, with 14 bases separating them. The germline V gene has CDR1 SGHNT and CDR2 YYREEE (reference sequence). CDR3 length: 14 amino acids.

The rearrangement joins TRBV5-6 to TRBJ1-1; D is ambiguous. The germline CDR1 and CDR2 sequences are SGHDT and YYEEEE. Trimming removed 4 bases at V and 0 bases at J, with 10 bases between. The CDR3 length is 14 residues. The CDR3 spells CASSEAGMNTEAFF. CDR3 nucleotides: TGTGCCAGCAGCGAGGCGGGAATGAACACTGAAGCTTTCTTT.

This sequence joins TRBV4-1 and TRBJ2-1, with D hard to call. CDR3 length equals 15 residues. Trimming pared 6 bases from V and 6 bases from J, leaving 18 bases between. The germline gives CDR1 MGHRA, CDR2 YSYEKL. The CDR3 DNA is TGCGCCAGCAGGTCCACTAACCGCCCTATCAATGAGCAGTTCTTC. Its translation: CASRSTNRPINEQFF.

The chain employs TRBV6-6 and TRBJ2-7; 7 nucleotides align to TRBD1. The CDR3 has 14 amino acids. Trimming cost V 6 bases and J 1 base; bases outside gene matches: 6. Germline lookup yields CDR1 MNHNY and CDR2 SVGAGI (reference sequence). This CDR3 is CASRPQDRSYEQYF. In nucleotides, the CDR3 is TGTGCCAGCAGACCCCAGGACAGGTCCTACGAGCAGTACTTC.

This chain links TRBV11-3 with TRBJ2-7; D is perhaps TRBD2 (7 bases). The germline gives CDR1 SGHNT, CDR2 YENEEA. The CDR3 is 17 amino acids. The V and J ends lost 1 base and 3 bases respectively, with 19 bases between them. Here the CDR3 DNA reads TGTGCCAGCAGCTTAGGGTCGTCGGGGGGCGCCGGCTACGAGCAGTACTTC. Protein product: CASSLGSSGGAGYEQYF.

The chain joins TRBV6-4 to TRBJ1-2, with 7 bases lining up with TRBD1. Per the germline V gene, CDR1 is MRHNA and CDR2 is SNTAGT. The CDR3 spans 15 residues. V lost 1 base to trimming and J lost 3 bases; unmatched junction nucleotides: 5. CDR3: CASSDYPGGYYGYTF. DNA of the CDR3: TGTGCCAGCAGTGACTACCCAGGGGGGTACTATGGCTACACCTTC.

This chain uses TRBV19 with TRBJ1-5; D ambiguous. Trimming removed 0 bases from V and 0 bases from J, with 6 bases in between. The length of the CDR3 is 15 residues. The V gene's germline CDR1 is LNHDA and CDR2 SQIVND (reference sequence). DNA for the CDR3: TGTGCCAGTAGTATAGAAGTTTTTAGCAATCAGCCCCAGCATTTT. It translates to CASSIEVFSNQPQHF.

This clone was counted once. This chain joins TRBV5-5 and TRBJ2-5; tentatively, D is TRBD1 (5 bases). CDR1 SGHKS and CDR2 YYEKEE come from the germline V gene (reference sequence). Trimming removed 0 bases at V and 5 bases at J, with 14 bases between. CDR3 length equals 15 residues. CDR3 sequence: CASSLAGQGWETQYF. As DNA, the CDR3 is TGTGCCAGCAGCTTGGCAGGGCAGGGATGGGAGACCCAGTACTTC.

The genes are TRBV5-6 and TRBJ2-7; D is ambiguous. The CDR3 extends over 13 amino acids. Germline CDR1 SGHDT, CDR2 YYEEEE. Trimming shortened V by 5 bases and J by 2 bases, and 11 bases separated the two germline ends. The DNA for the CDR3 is TGTGCCAGCAGAATGCAAACCACCTACGAGCAGTACTTC. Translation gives CASRMQTTYEQYF.

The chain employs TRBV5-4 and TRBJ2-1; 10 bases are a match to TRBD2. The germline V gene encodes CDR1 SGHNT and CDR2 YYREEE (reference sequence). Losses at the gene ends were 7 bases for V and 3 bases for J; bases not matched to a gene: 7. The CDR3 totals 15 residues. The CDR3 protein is CASQLAGSFYNEQFF. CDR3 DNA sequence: TGTGCCAGCCAACTAGCGGGATCCTTCTACAATGAGCAGTTCTTC.

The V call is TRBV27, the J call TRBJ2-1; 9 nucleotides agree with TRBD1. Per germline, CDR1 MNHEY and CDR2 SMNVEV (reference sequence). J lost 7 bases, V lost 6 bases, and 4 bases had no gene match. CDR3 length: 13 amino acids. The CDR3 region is CASRGQGMNEQFF. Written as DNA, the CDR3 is TGTGCCAGCAGGGGACAGGGAATGAATGAGCAGTTCTTC.

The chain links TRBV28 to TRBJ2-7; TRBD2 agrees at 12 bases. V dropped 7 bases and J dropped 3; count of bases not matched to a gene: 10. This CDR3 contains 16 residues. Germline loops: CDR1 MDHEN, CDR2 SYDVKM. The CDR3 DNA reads TGTGCCAGCAAACCCGGGACTAGCGGGCCGTACTACGAGCAGTACTTC. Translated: CASKPGTSGPYYEQYF.

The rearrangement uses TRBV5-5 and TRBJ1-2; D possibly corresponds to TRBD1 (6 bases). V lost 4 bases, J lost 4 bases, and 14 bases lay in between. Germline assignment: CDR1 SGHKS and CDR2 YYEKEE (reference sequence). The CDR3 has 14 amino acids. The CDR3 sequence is CASSPDSGGYGYTF. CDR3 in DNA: TGTGCCAGCAGCCCGGACAGTGGTGGCTATGGCTACACCTTC.

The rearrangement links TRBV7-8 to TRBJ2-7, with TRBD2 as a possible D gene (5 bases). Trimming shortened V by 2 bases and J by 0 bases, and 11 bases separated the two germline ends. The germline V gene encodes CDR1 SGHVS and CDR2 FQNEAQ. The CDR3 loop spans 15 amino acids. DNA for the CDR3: TGTGCCAGCAGCTTAAGCCCGGGGAGCTCCTACGAGCAGTACTTC. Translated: CASSLSPGSSYEQYF.

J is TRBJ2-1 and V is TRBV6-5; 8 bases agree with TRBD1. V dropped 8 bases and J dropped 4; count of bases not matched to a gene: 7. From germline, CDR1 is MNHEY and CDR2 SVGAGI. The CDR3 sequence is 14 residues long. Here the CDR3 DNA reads TGTGCCAGCCAGCAGGGACAGGCTTACAATGAGCAGTTCTTC. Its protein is CASQQGQAYNEQFF.

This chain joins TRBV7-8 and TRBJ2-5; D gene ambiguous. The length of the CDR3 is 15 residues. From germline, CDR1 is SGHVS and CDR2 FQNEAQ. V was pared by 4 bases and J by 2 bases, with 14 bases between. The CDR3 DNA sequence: TGTGCCAGCAGCTCCTCCGTCGGGTCTCAAGAGACCCAGTACTTC. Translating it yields CASSSSVGSQETQYF.

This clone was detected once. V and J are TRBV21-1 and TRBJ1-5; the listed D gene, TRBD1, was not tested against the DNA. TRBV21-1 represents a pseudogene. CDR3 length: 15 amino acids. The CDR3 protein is CASSKRDRQNQPQHF. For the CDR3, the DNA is TGTGCCAGCAGCAAAAGGGACAGACAAAATCAGCCCCAGCATTTT.

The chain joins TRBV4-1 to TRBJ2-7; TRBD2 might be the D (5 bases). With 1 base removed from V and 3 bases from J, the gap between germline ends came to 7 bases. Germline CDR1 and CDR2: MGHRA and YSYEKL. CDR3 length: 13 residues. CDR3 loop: CASSQGRSYEQYF. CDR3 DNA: TGCGCCAGCAGCCAAGGGAGGAGCTACGAGCAGTACTTC.

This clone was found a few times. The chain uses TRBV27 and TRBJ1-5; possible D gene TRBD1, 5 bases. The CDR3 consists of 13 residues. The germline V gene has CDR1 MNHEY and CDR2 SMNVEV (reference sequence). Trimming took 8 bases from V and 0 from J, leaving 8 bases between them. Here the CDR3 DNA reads TGTGCCAGCGGGGGGAATAGCAATCAGCCCCAGCATTTT. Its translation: CASGGNSNQPQHF.

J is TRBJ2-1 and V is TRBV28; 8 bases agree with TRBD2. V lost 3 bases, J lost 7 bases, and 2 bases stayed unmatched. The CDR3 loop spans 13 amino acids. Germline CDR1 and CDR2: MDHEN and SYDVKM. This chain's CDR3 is CASSFAGGNEQFF. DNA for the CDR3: TGTGCCAGCAGTTTTGCGGGAGGAAATGAGCAGTTCTTC.